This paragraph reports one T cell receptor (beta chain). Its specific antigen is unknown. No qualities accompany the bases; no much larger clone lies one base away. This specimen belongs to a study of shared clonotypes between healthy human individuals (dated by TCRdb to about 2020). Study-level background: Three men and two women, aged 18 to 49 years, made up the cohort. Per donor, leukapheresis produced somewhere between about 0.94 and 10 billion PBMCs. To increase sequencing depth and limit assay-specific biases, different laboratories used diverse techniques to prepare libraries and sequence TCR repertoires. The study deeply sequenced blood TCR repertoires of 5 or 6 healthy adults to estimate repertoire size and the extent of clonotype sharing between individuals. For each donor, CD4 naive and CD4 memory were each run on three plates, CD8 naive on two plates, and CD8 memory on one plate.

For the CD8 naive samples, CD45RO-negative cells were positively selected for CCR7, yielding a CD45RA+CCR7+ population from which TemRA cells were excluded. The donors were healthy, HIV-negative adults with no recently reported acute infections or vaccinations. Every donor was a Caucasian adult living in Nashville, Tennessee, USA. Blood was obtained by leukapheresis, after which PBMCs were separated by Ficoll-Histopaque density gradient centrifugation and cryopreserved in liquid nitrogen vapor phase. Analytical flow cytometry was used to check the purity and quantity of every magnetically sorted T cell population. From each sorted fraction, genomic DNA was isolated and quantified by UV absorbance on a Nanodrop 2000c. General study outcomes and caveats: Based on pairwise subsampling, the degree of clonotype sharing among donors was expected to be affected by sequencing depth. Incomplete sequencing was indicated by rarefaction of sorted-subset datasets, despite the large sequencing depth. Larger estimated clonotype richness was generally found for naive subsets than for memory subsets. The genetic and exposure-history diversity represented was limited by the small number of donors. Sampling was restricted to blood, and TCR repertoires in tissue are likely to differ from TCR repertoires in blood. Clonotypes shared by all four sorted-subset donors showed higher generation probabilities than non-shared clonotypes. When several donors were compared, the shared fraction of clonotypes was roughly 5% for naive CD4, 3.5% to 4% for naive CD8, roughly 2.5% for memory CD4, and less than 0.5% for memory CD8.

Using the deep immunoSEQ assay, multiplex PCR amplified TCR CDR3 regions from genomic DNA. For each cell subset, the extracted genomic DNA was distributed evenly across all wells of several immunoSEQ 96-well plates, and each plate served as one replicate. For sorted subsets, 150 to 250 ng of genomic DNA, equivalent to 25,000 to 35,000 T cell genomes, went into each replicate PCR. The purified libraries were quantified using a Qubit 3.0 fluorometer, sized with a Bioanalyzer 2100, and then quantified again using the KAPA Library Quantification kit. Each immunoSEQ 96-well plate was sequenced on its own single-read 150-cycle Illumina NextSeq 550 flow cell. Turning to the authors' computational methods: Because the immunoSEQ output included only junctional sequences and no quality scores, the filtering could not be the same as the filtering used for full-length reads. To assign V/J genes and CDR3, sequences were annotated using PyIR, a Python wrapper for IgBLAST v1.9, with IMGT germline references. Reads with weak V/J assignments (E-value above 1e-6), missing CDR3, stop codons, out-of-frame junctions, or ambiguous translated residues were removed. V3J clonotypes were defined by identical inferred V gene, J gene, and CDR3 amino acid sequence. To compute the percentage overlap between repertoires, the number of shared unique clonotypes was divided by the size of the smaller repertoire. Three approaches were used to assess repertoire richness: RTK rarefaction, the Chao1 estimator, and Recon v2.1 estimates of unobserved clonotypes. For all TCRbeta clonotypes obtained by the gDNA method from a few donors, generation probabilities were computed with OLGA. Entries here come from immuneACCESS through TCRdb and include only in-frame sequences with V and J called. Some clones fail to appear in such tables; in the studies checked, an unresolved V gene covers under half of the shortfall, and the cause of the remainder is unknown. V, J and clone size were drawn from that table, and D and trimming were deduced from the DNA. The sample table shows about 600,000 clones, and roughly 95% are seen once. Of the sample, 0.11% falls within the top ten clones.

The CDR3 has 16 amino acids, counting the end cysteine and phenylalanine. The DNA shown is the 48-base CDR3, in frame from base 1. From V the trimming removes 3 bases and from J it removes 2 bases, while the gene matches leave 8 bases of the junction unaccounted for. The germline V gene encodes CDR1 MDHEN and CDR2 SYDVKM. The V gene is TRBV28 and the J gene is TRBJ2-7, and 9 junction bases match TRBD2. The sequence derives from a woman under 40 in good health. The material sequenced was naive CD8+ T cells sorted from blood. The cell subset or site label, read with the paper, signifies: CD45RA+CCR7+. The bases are TGTGCCAGCAGTTTTCGACTAGCGGTGTATCCCTACGAGCAGTACTTC. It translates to CASSFRLAVYPYEQYF.